This T cell receptor (beta chain) comes out of a study of cytomegalovirus exposure and HLA in healthy donors. PCR was performed using 60 Vbeta and 13 Jbeta primers. Produced via immunoSEQ multiplex PCR; TCRdb's table is partial and in-frame only. The table records 200,000 to 250,000 clones, about 74% of them present only once. With V trimmed by 3 bases and J by 14 bases, 7 bases remained unmatched. Per germline, CDR1 DFQATT and CDR2 SNEGSKA (reference sequence). CDR3 length: 11 residues. Material: PBMCs. The V and J genes are TRBV20-1 and TRBJ2-3, with 8 nucleotides matching TRBD2. The sequence derives from a man aged 40-49 years in good health and CMV-seronegative. The CDR3 spells CSASRGGLWYF. Here the CDR3 DNA reads TGCAGTGCTAGTCGGGGGGGTCTTTGGTATTTT.